The clone carrying this T cell receptor (beta chain) appeared many times. These data belong to a study of human T cells and chemical hapten exposure. Turning to the study itself: Small differences in pooled library volume mainly drove the variation in TCR yields per sample.

Time point noted: patch test 2, 6 weeks after DPC sensitization. As to treatment: therapeutic diphenylcyclopropenone sensitization with weekly scalp DPC. Germline trimming cut 5 bases from V and 0 bases from J; bases unmatched to any gene: 4. The V gene's germline CDR1 is SEHNR and CDR2 FQNEAQ (reference sequence). The CDR3 is 15 amino acids. TCRdb processed the RACE reads anew with MiXCR; each CDR3 protein has one entry. The repertoire holds 350,000 to 400,000 distinct CDR3 sequences, with around 6% as singletons. The V and J genes are TRBV7-9 and TRBJ1-1; 9 bases align to TRBD1. The clonotype originates from a woman under 30 with alopecia areata. Some clones in this sample may be carry-over from other donors' samples. Here the sequenced sample was whole blood, taken in connection with sensitization to the hapten diphenylcyclopropenone (DPC). The CDR3: CASSPRDRVNTEAFF. The CDR3 DNA reads TGTGCCAGCAGCCCTAGGGACAGGGTGAACACTGAAGCTTTCTTT.